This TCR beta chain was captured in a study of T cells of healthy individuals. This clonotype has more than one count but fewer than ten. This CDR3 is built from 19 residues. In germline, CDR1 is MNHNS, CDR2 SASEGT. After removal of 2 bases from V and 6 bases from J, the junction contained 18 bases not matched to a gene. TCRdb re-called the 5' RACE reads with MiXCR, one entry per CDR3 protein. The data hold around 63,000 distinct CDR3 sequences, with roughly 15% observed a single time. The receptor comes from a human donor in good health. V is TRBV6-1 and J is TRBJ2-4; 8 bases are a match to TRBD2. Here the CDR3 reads CASSEKGTRAIPSVNIQYF. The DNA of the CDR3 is TGTGCCAGCAGTGAAAAGGGGACTAGGGCCATACCCTCCGTAAACATTCAGTACTTC.